Listed below are T cell receptor beta chains from one sample, sequenced in a study of control samples from healthy donors and cancer patients. The protocol was immunoSEQ multiplex PCR, while the TCRdb copy is restricted to in-frame clones and leaves out a portion. The sample includes tens of thousands of clones, around 90% seen only once; the top ten take under 2.5%. The sequenced sample was PBMCs. Source of these receptors: a woman in her sixties or seventies with head and neck cancer. CDR3s include the opening cysteine and the closing phenylalanine or tryptophan. The D gene is left open where the match is weak. Clone size is shown for a subset of rows, as once, few, many or a class of expanded clone.

j_call | clone_size | v_call | d_call | cdr3_nt | cdr3_aa
TRBJ2-7 | . | TRBV9 | . | TGTGCCAGCAGCTTGCTGGGGGTAGGGGGAGAGCAGTACTTC | CASSLLGVGGEQYF
TRBJ1-1 | few | TRBV25-1 | . | TGTGCCAGCAGTGATTTCAGGGGCGAAGCTTTCTTT | CASSDFRGEAFF
TRBJ2-1 | few | TRBV6-5 | TRBD2 | TGTGCCAGCAGGGATAGCGGGATAATCCCAAAGCAGTTCTTC | CASRDSGIIPKQFF
TRBJ2-3 | . | TRBV20-1 | . | TGCAGTGCTCCTAGAGATACGCAGTATTTT | CSAPRDTQYF
TRBJ2-3 | . | TRBV11-3 | TRBD2 | TGTGCCAGCAGCTCGGGACTAGCATCAGATACGCAGTATTTT | CASSSGLASDTQYF
TRBJ1-1 | . | TRBV28 | . | TGTGCCAGCAGTTTATTGACAGTCAACACTGAAGCTTTCTTT | CASSLLTVNTEAFF
TRBJ2-5 | . | TRBV7-9 | TRBD2 | TGTGCCAGCCGGGGAAATACGGGGGGAATAGAGACCCAGTACTTC | CASRGNTGGIETQYF
TRBJ2-1 | . | TRBV7-2 | . | TGTGCCAGCAGCGGGACCGGGACCCTAAGCAATGAGCAGTTCTTC | CASSGTGTLSNEQFF
TRBJ2-1 | . | TRBV7-8 | . | TGTGCCAGCAGCCAGCAGGCACGATACAATGAGCAGTTCTTC | CASSQQARYNEQFF
TRBJ2-2 | . | TRBV5-4 | . | TGTGCCAGCAGCGCGCTGGGCACCGGGGAGCTGTTTTTT | CASSALGTGELFF
TRBJ1-6 | . | TRBV27 | TRBD1 | TGTGCCAGCAGTCCAGGGGGGACAGCCGTACTGGCCCTCCACTTT | CASSPGGTAVLALHF
TRBJ2-1 | . | TRBV7-7 | . | TGTGCTAGCAGCTTAGCGTCGGGTCACAATGAGCAGTTCTTC | CASSLASGHNEQFF
TRBJ1-5 | few | TRBV28 | . | TGTGCCAGCAGTTTATGGGACTCACGGCAGCCCCAGCATTTT | CASSLWDSRQPQHF
TRBJ2-2 | . | TRBV5-6 | . | TGTGCCAGCAGTTTGACCGGGACGACAATCGTCGGGGAGCTGTTTTTT | CASSLTGTTIVGELFF
TRBJ2-2 | few | TRBV15 | . | TGTGCCACCAGCACTGGTTTGAGCACCGGGGAGCTGTTTTTT | CATSTGLSTGELFF
TRBJ2-7 | once | TRBV18 | . | TGTGCCAGCTCACCACTCGGGACGGGGAGCTCCTACGAGCAGTACTTC | CASSPLGTGSSYEQYF
TRBJ2-7 | . | TRBV27 | . | TGTGCCAGCAGTTTATCTTACCCTGATAGCTCCTACGAGCAGTACTTC | CASSLSYPDSSYEQYF
TRBJ2-7 | . | TRBV10-3 | TRBD2 | TGTGCCATCAGTGACCCGACTAGCGGGACGGACGAGCAGTACTTC | CAISDPTSGTDEQYF
TRBJ2-2 | . | TRBV2 | . | TGTGCCAGCAGTGAAAGGGTTTTTGGGGAGCTGTTTTTT | CASSERVFGELFF
TRBJ1-5 | . | TRBV30 | . | TGTGCCTGGAGTGCAGGGTCAGATCAGCCCCAGCATTTT | CAWSAGSDQPQHF
TRBJ2-7 | . | TRBV20-1 | . | TGCAGTGCTACAGGCCCCCAGCAGTACTTC | CSATGPQQYF
TRBJ1-1 | . | TRBV11-3 | TRBD1 | TGTGCCAGCAGCTTTTCTCAGGGGGCGCGCACTGAAGCTTTCTTT | CASSFSQGARTEAFF
TRBJ2-3 | . | TRBV3-1/TRBV3-2 | . | TGTGCCAGCAGCCAAGGGACCTCGGGAAGTACGCAGTATTTT | CASSQGTSGSTQYF
TRBJ1-1 | . | TRBV18 | . | TGTGCCAGCTCAGGGATGAACACTGAAGCTTTCTTT | CASSGMNTEAFF
TRBJ1-1 | . | TRBV3-1/TRBV3-2 | . | TGTGCCAGCAGCCGCGGGGAGAACACTGAAGCTTTCTTT | CASSRGENTEAFF
TRBJ2-7 | . | TRBV19 | . | TGTGCCAGTAGTATAGAGGCTGGGGAGCAGTACTTC | CASSIEAGEQYF
TRBJ2-2 | . | TRBV7-2 | TRBD1 | TGTGCCAGCAGAAAAACCAGGGGGCAGATGCCCGGGGAGCTGTTTTTT | CASRKTRGQMPGELFF
TRBJ2-1 | . | TRBV3-1/TRBV3-2 | . | TGTGCCAGCAGCCCCCGACGAGGGGAACCCTACAATGAGCAGTTCTTC | CASSPRRGEPYNEQFF
TRBJ2-5 | . | TRBV7-2 | . | TGTGCCAGCAGCTCTCAAGAGACCCAGTACTTC | CASSSQETQYF
TRBJ2-6 | . | TRBV4-1 | TRBD1 | TGCGCCAGCAGCCCGTCCCCCACAGGGGGCTCTGGGGCCAACGTCCTGACTTTC | CASSPSPTGGSGANVLTF
TRBJ2-1 | . | TRBV18 | . | TGTGCCAGCTCCACGGTAACGGGAAGCTCCTACAATGAGCAGTTCTTC | CASSTVTGSSYNEQFF
TRBJ2-5 | . | TRBV5-5 | . | TGTGCCAGCAAGGCCGGGAGCTTACAAGAGACCCAGTACTTC | CASKAGSLQETQYF
TRBJ1-1 | . | TRBV18 | . | TGTGCCAGCTCACCTCTCTTCACGGGGGAAGCTTTCTTT | CASSPLFTGEAFF
TRBJ2-1 | . | TRBV19 | TRBD1 | TGTGCCAGTATGAAGGGGGACAGAAACAATGAGCAGTTCTTC | CASMKGDRNNEQFF
TRBJ2-5 | . | TRBV14 | . | TGTGCCAGCAGCCAAGCCGGAGGACCCGACCCGATCCAAGAGACCCAGTACTTC | CASSQAGGPDPIQETQYF
TRBJ2-2 | once | TRBV29-1 | . | TGCAGCGTTGAAGATCAGGCAGCCACCGGGGAGCTGTTTTTT | CSVEDQAATGELFF
TRBJ1-2 | . | TRBV29-1 | . | TGCAGCGTTGAAGATTATTCAAATAACGGCTACACCTTC | CSVEDYSNNGYTF
TRBJ1-2 | . | TRBV20-1 | . | TGCAGTTCGACAGAACAAGGAGGCTACACCTTC | CSSTEQGGYTF
TRBJ2-7 | once | TRBV19 | . | TGTGCCAGTAGAAGGGACTACGAGCAGTACTTC | CASRRDYEQYF
TRBJ2-2 | . | TRBV10-3 | TRBD2 | TGTGCCATCAGTGAGTCGAGACTAGCGGGAGGTGGCACCGGGGAGCTGTTTTTT | CAISESRLAGGGTGELFF
TRBJ2-2 | . | TRBV25-1 | TRBD1 | TGTGCCAGCAGTGAAAGGAGGCAGGACAGGGCCGGGGAGCTGTTTTTT | CASSERRQDRAGELFF
TRBJ2-1 | . | TRBV10-2 | TRBD2 | TGCGCCAGCCAAAGGGAACTAGCGGACAATGAGCAGTTCTTC | CASQRELADNEQFF
TRBJ2-7 | . | TRBV10-1 | . | TGCGCCAGAGACTCTACAGAAGGGACTGGGGCTTCCGAGCAGTACTTC | CARDSTEGTGASEQYF
TRBJ2-7 | . | TRBV6-5 | . | TGTGCCAGCAGGCGGAACAGAGAAACTTACGAGCAGTACTTC | CASRRNRETYEQYF
TRBJ2-7 | . | TRBV6-1 | . | TGTGCCAGCAGTGATTCCGCGGGTAACATTGGCGAGCAGTACTTC | CASSDSAGNIGEQYF
TRBJ2-1 | . | TRBV6-5 | . | TGTGCCAGCGGGAGGTCGAAGGTTTTCGATGAGCAGTTCTTC | CASGRSKVFDEQFF
TRBJ2-5 | . | TRBV5-1 | TRBD2 | TGCGCCAGCCACGCAGGGGCTGGAGCGGGAGCAGAGACCCAGTACTTC | CASHAGAGAGAETQYF
TRBJ2-7 | once | TRBV5-4 | . | TGTGCCAGCAGCTTGGGCATAGACCATTACGAGCAGTACTTC | CASSLGIDHYEQYF
TRBJ2-7 | . | TRBV5-5 | TRBD1 | TGTGCCAGCAGCCCCGCCGCGGGACAGGGTTACGAGCAGTACTTC | CASSPAAGQGYEQYF
TRBJ2-5 | . | TRBV28 | . | TGTGCCAGCAGTCAACCACTAGGCCCGATGAATCAGTACTTC | CASSQPLGPMNQYF
TRBJ2-2 | . | TRBV24-1 | TRBD1 | TGTGCCACCAGTGGGGACAGGGGGCGATTCGACGGGGAGCTGTTTTTT | CATSGDRGRFDGELFF
TRBJ1-4 | . | TRBV13 | TRBD1 | TGTGCCAGCAGCTTACGACAGGGAGGTGAAAAACTGTTTTTT | CASSLRQGGEKLFF
TRBJ2-1 | . | TRBV4-3 | . | TGCGCCAGCAGCCAAGATACTCAGCATAGCTCCTACAATGAGCAGTTCTTC | CASSQDTQHSSYNEQFF
TRBJ2-3 | once | TRBV9 | TRBD1 | TGTGCCAGCAGCGCGACAGGGGGCCGGGGCACAGATACGCAGTATTTT | CASSATGGRGTDTQYF
TRBJ2-7 | . | TRBV5-4 | . | TGTGCCAGCAGCTTGGATCAGGGGACCTCCTACGAGCAGTACTTC | CASSLDQGTSYEQYF
TRBJ2-1 | . | TRBV5-4 | TRBD1 | TGTGCCAGCAGCCCTGGGACGGACAGGGGGCGTGGGAATGAGCAGTTCTTC | CASSPGTDRGRGNEQFF
TRBJ2-5 | few | TRBV7-2 | TRBD2 | TGTGCCAGCAGCTTACGCGGGAGTTCCCAAGAGACCCAGTACTTC | CASSLRGSSQETQYF
TRBJ1-1 | . | TRBV10-3 | . | TGTGCCATCAGCGGTGGAGGGGGGTTGGGGACTGAAGCTTTCTTT | CAISGGGGLGTEAFF